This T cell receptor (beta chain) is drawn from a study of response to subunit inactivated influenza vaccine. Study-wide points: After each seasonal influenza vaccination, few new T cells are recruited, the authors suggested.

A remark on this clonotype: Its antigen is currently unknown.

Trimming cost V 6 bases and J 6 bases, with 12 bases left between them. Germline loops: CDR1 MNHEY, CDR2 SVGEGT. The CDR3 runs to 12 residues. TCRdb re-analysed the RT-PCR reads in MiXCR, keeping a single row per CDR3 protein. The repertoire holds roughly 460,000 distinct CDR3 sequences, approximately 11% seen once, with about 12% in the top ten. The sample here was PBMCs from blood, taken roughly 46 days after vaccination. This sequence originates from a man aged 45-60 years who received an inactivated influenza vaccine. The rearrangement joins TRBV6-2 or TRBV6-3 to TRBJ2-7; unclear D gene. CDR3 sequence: CASSKTGGEQYF. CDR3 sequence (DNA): TGTGCCAGCAGCAAGACCGGTGGCGAGCAGTACTTC.